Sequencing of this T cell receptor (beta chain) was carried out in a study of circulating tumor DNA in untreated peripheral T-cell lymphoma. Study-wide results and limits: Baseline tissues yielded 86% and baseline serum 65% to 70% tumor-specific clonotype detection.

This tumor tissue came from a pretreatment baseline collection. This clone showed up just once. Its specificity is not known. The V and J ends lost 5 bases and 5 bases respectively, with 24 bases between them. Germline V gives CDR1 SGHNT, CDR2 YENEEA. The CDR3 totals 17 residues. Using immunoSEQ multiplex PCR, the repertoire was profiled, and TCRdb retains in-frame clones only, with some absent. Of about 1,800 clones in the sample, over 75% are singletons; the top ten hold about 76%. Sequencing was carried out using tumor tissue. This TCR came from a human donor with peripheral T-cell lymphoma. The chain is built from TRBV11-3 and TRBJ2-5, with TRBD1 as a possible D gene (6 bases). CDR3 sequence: CASSPRPGTKVQETQYF. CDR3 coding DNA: TGTGCCAGCAGCCCCCGACCCGGGACAAAAGTTCAGGAGACCCAGTACTTC.